The sample holds many counts of the clone carrying this T cell receptor (beta chain). The antigen remains undetermined. Germline-derived CDR1 and CDR2 are SGHNT and YENEEA. There are 14 residues in the CDR3. V lost 4 bases and J lost 2, with 11 bases in between. This sample stems from a study of prognosis after radiotherapy for stage I lung cancer. Study summary: Individuals diagnosed with stage I non-small cell lung cancer underwent enrollment between 2018 and early 2019. Study-level results: Unique TCR clones declined after stereotactic body radiation therapy, from a median roughly 9,300 to 7,200.

It was by two-round multiplex PCR that TCR beta CDR3 was amplified from genomic DNA. First-round PCR employed TRBV- and TRBJ-specific primers for each gene. MiXCR was run by TCRdb on the multiplex PCR reads, yielding one entry per CDR3 protein. The table has about 12,000 distinct CDR3 sequences, just over 35% seen once. The sample in question was PBMCs, obtained before or after stereotactic body radiation therapy (not recorded which). The chain recombines TRBV11-3 with TRBJ2-5, with D unresolved. The TCR was taken from a donor over 45 with non-small cell lung cancer. CDR3 residues: CASSYDESQETQYF. CDR3 sequence (DNA): TGTGCCAGCAGCTATGACGAGTCGCAAGAGACCCAGTACTTC.